Each of the 24 T cell receptor beta chains below was sequenced from the same sample in a study of OX40 agonist ivuxolimab in advanced cancers. Assay used: immunoSEQ multiplex PCR; TCRdb lists only in-frame clones, some missing. The table records about 70,000 clones, roughly 80% of them present only once. Material: CD4+ or CD8+ T cells sorted from blood, obtained in a trial of the OX40 agonist ivuxolimab. The receptor set was obtained from an adult with an advanced solid tumor such as melanoma, head and neck, liver or kidney cancer.

This clone was counted a single time. V gene TRBV2 combines with J gene TRBJ2-1; a possible D gene is TRBD1 (5 bases). V shed 7 bases and J shed 8 bases, with 21 bases lying between them. Germline values: CDR1 SNHLY, CDR2 FYNNEI. CDR3 length equals 15 residues. The CDR3 region has the DNA TGTGCCAGCACCAAAGGGGTAGGGTATAAGGATGAGCAGTTCTTC. As protein: CASTKGVGYKDEQFF.

The rearrangement links TRBV25-1 to TRBJ1-6, with unresolved D. The CDR3 spans 15 residues. Deletions cut 6 bases from V and 0 bases from J, with 9 bases between. Per the germline V gene, CDR1 is MGHDK and CDR2 is SYGVNS. CDR3 sequence (DNA): TGTGCCAGCAGAAGAGAGAGCTCCTATAATTCACCCCTCCACTTT. It is translated as CASRRESSYNSPLHF.

The J gene is TRBJ2-4, the V gene TRBV11-2; D call uncertain. The ends were cut back, 4 bases at V and 0 bases at J, with 7 bases in the middle. This CDR3 comprises 14 residues. The germline CDR1 and CDR2 sequences are SGHAT and FQNNGV. The CDR3 loop reads CASSSRLAKNIQYF. CDR3 sequence (DNA): TGTGCCAGCAGCTCGAGGCTAGCCAAAAACATTCAGTACTTC. Based on the CDR3 plus reference TRBV11-2 and TRBJ2-4, the full variable domain is EAGVAQSPRYKIIEKRQSVAFWCNPISGHATLYWYQQILGQGPKLLIQFQNNGVVDDSQLPKDRFSAERLKGVDSTLKIQPAKLEDSAVYLCASSSRLAKNIQYFGAGTRLSVL.

This sequence joins TRBV7-9 and TRBJ2-3; D is ambiguous. The CDR3 has 12 amino acids. V lost 11 bases, J lost 3 bases, and 12 bases lay in between. Germline lookup yields CDR1 SEHNR and CDR2 FQNEAQ (reference sequence). CDR3 coding DNA: TGTGCCGGCGCCCGGGTGACAGATACGCAGTATTTT. It is translated as CAGARVTDTQYF.

The chain employs TRBV29-1 and TRBJ2-3; D gene ambiguous. Germline V gives CDR1 SQVTM, CDR2 ANQGSEA. This CDR3 has 14 amino acids. V was shortened by 6 bases and J by 0 bases, with 13 bases between the two germline ends. The CDR3 sequence is CSVASGTSTDTQYF. CDR3 in DNA: TGCAGCGTGGCGTCAGGAACAAGCACAGATACGCAGTATTTT.

This clone was counted at least ten times. The chain couples TRBV28 to TRBJ1-2; 7 bases match TRBD1. The V segment lost 6 bases and the J segment 6 bases; nucleotides outside the gene matches: 10. Germline loops: CDR1 MDHEN, CDR2 SYDVKM. The length of the CDR3 is 14 residues. The CDR3 nucleotides are TGTGCCAGCAGAGTCTCCCTGGGACAGAATGGCTACACCTTC. Its protein is CASRVSLGQNGYTF.

The chain combines TRBV11-1 with TRBJ2-2, with TRBD2 matching over 7 bases. Per germline, CDR1 SGHAT and CDR2 FQDESV (reference sequence). This CDR3 spans 13 amino acids. The J segment lost 7 bases and the V segment lost 6 bases, leaving 5 bases of the junction unmatched. Here the CDR3 reads CASSRGVDGELFF. The CDR3 DNA reads as TGTGCCAGCAGTCGGGGGGTAGACGGGGAGCTGTTTTTT.

The genes are TRBV27 and TRBJ2-2; D gene unclear. The V gene's germline CDR1 is MNHEY and CDR2 SMNVEV (reference sequence). This CDR3 is 16 amino acids long. Between the trimmed V and J ends, which lost 6 bases and 3 bases, there was a span of 17 bases. CDR3 protein: CASSQTLSSYTGELFF. The CDR3 nucleotides are TGTGCCAGCAGCCAGACCCTCTCGTCCTACACCGGGGAGCTGTTTTTT.

V is TRBV7-9 and J is TRBJ1-1; 8 bases are a match to TRBD1. Germline trimming cut 1 base from V and 0 bases from J; bases unmatched to any gene: 4. This CDR3 has 16 residues. Germline assignment: CDR1 SEHNR and CDR2 FQNEAQ (reference sequence). The CDR3 protein is CASSLGQGRLNTEAFF. In nucleotides, the CDR3 is TGTGCCAGCAGCTTAGGACAGGGGCGACTGAACACTGAAGCTTTCTTT.

The genes are TRBV11-3 and TRBJ2-5, with 8 positions matching TRBD2. CDR3 length: 14 residues. The germline gives CDR1 SGHNT, CDR2 YENEEA. V dropped 3 bases and J dropped 1; count of bases not matched to a gene: 1. In DNA, the CDR3 is TGTGCCAGCAGCTTCGGGGGGGTCCAAGAGACCCAGTACTTC. Protein sequence: CASSFGGVQETQYF.

The chain joins TRBV27 to TRBJ1-1, with no clear D. The CDR3 has 15 amino acids. Germline assignment: CDR1 MNHEY and CDR2 SMNVEV (reference sequence). V lost 5 bases and J lost 0, with 13 bases in between. CDR3 sequence reads: CASSAPGRLNTEAFF. The CDR3 DNA follows: TGTGCCAGCAGTGCCCCCGGGAGGTTGAACACTGAAGCTTTCTTT.

The chain employs TRBV9 and TRBJ2-5, with D tentatively TRBD1 or TRBD2 (7 bases each). The ends were cut back, 0 bases at V and 0 bases at J, with 15 bases in the middle. CDR1 and CDR2 from the germline V gene are SGDLS and YYNGEE. CDR3 size: 17 residues. CDR3 nucleotide sequence: TGTGCCAGCAGCGTAGCTATGGCAGGGGGGGACCAAGAGACCCAGTACTTC. It translates to CASSVAMAGGDQETQYF.

This clone occurred a few times. This chain uses TRBV29-1 with TRBJ1-2; 7 nucleotides line up with TRBD1. J was trimmed by 7 bases and V by 7 bases; bases with no gene match: 6. Per the germline V gene, CDR1 is SQVTM and CDR2 is ANQGSEA. The CDR3 extends over 11 amino acids. The CDR3 reads CSDQQGFGYTF. The CDR3, as DNA: TGCAGCGACCAACAGGGGTTTGGCTACACCTTC.

This chain links TRBV7-2 with TRBJ2-7; tentative D call: TRBD2 (6 bases). V lost 1 base, J lost 2 bases, and 12 bases lay in between. This CDR3 is built from 15 residues. CDR1 and CDR2 (germline): SGHTA, FQGNSA. For the CDR3, the DNA is TGTGCCAGCAGCTTAGAGGAGGGGCGCGCCTACGAGCAGTACTTC. It encodes CASSLEEGRAYEQYF.

The rearrangement uses TRBV27 and TRBJ1-1, with D possibly matching TRBD1 (6 bases). Germline lookup yields CDR1 MNHEY and CDR2 SMNVEV (reference sequence). The ends were cut back, 4 bases at V and 0 bases at J, with 18 bases in the middle. The CDR3 consists of 17 residues. As DNA, the CDR3 is TGTGCCAGCAGTTCTTTCTTACGGACAGCCATGAACACTGAAGCTTTCTTT. Protein product: CASSSFLRTAMNTEAFF.

The chain couples TRBV4-1 to TRBJ2-3; D not certain. CDR1 and CDR2 (germline): MGHRA, YSYEKL. CDR3 length: 16 residues. The ends were cut back, 2 bases at V and 0 bases at J, with 12 bases in the middle. CDR3 in amino acids: CASSQTPSTSTDTQYF. The CDR3 DNA is TGCGCCAGCAGCCAAACCCCATCTACTAGCACAGATACGCAGTATTTT.

The table lists this clone with a count of one. The V and J genes are TRBV5-1 and TRBJ1-2; no definite D call. The CDR3 is 15 residues long. The germline V and J ends were trimmed by 1 base and 0 bases, with 10 bases remaining between them. CDR1 and CDR2 from the germline V gene are SGHRS and YFSETQ. The CDR3 here is CASSLPPGSNYGYTF. The CDR3 coding sequence is TGCGCCAGCAGCTTGCCCCCAGGCTCTAACTATGGCTACACCTTC.

This chain joins TRBV6-5 and TRBJ2-7; D is possibly TRBD1 (6 bases). The CDR3 runs 14 residues. The V end was cut by 8 bases, the J end by 0 bases, with 14 bases between. Germline CDR1 and CDR2: MNHEY and SVGAGI. The CDR3 spells CASRSTGSSYEQYF. The CDR3 DNA is TGTGCCAGCCGCTCGACAGGTAGCTCCTACGAGCAGTACTTC.

This clone was seen only a few times. This chain uses TRBV28 with TRBJ2-3, with 14 positions matching TRBD2. The CDR3 spans 18 residues. The germline CDR1 and CDR2 sequences are MDHEN and SYDVKM. Germline trimming cut 4 bases from V and 2 bases from J; bases unmatched to any gene: 8. The CDR3: CASSSSGLAGGLTDTQYF. The DNA of the CDR3 is TGTGCCAGCAGTTCATCTGGACTAGCGGGGGGTCTCACAGATACGCAGTATTTT.

J is TRBJ2-5 and V is TRBV10-3; perhaps D is TRBD1 or TRBD2 (5 bases each). With 2 bases removed from V and 3 bases from J, the gap between germline ends came to 13 bases. CDR1 and CDR2 (germline): ENHRY, SYGVKD. CDR3 length: 15 amino acids. The CDR3 DNA reads as TGTGCCATCAGTGAGGTGGGACGTGGAAAAGAGACCCAGTACTTC. Translating gives CAISEVGRGKETQYF.

This chain links TRBV6-1 with TRBJ1-5; 8 bases fit TRBD1. CDR3 length: 19 amino acids. The germline V gene encodes CDR1 MNHNS and CDR2 SASEGT. The V and J ends lost 6 bases and 3 bases, in that order; junction bases with no gene match: 19. DNA for the CDR3: TGTGCCAGCAGCGAAAGTTGGCAGGGGGCGCCTTGGATCAATCAGCCCCAGCATTTT. Its protein is CASSESWQGAPWINQPQHF.

V is TRBV5-1 and J is TRBJ1-5; D not certain. Trimming cost V 4 bases and J 0 bases, with 5 bases left between them. The CDR3 spans 13 residues. Germline CDR1 and CDR2: SGHRS and YFSETQ. The CDR3 loop is CASSLYSNQPQHF. The DNA for the CDR3 is TGCGCCAGCAGCCTATATAGCAATCAGCCCCAGCATTTT.

The gene calls are TRBV11-3 and TRBJ2-5, with D hard to call. Germline V gene lookup returns CDR1 SGHNT and CDR2 YENEEA. There are 12 residues in the CDR3. V lost 0 bases and J 6 bases, leaving 5 bases between the germline ends. CDR3 DNA: TGTGCCAGCAGCTTAGATCGACAGACCCAGTACTTC. Protein: CASSLDRQTQYF.

The CDR3 DNA sequence: TGTGCCAGCAGCTTGGGCCAGGGAACTAGCACAGATACGCAGTATTTT. Translating gives CASSLGQGTSTDTQYF. V and J are TRBV5-4 and TRBJ2-3; D might be TRBD1 (5 bases). The V end was cut by 0 bases, the J end by 0 bases, with 11 bases between. Germline values: CDR1 SGHNT, CDR2 YYREEE (reference sequence). The CDR3 runs to 16 residues.